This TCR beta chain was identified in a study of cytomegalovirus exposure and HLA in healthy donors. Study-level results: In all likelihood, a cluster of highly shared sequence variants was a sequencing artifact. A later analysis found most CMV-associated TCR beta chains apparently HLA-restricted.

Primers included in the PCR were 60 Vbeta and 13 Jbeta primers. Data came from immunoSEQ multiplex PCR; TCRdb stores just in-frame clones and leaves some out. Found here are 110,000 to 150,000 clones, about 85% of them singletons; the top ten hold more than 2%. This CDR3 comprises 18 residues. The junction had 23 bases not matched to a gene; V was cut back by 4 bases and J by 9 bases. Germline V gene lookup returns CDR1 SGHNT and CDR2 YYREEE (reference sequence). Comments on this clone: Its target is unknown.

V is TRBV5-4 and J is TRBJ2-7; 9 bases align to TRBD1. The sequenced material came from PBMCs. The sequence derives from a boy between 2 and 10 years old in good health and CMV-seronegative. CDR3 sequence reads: CASSPAPPGDRVIVRQYF. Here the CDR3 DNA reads TGTGCCAGCAGCCCCGCCCCCCCCGGGGACAGGGTAATCGTACGGCAGTACTTC.